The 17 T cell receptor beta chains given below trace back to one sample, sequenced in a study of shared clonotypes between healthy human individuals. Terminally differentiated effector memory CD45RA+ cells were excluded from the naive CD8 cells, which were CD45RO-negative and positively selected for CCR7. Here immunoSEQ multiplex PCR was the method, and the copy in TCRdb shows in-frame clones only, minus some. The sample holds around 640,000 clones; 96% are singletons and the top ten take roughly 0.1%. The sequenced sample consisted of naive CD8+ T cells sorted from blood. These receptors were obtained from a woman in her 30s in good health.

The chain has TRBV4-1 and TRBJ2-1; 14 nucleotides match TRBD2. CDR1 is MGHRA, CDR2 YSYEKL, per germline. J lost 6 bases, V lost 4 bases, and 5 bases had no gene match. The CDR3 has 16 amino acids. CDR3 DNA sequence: TGCGCCAGCAGCCCGACTAGCGGGAGGGGCCTCAATGAGCAGTTCTTC. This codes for CASSPTSGRGLNEQFF.

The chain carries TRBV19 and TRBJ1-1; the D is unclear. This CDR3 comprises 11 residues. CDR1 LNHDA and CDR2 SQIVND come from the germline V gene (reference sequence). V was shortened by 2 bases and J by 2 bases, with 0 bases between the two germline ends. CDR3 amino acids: CASSINTEAFF. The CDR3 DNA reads TGTGCCAGTAGTATAAACACTGAAGCTTTCTTT. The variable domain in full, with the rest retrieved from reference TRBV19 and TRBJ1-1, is DGGITQSPKYLFRKEGQNVTLSCEQNLNHDAMYWYRQDPGQGLRLIYYSQIVNDFQKGDIAEGYSVSREKKESFPLTVTSAQKNPTAFYLCASSINTEAFFGQGTRLTVV.

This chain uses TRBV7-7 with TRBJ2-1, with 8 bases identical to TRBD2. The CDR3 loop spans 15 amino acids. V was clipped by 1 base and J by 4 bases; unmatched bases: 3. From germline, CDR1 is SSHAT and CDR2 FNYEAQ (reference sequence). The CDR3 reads CASSLGPGGYNEQFF. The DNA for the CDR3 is TGTGCCAGCAGCTTAGGGCCGGGAGGGTACAATGAGCAGTTCTTC.

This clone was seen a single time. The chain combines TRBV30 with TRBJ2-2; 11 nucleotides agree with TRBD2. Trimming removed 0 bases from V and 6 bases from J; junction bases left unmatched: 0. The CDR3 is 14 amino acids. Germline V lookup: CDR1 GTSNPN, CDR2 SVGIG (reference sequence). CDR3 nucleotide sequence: TGTGCCTGGAGTGTACTAGCGGGAGCCGGGGAGCTGTTTTTT. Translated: CAWSVLAGAGELFF.

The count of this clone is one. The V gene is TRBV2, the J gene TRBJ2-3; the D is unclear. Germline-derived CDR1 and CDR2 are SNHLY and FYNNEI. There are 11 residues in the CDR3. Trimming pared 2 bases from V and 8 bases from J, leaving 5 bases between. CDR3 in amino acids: CASSELRTQYF. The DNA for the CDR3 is TGTGCCAGCAGTGAACTCCGTACGCAGTATTTT.

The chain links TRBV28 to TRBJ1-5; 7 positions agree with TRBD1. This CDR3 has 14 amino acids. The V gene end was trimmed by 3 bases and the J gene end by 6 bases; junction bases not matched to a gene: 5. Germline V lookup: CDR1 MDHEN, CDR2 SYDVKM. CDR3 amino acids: CASSFTTGVQPQHF. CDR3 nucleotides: TGTGCCAGCAGTTTTACTACAGGGGTTCAGCCCCAGCATTTT.

The CDR3 reads CASGSTRMTYNEQFF. CDR3 DNA sequence: TGTGCCAGCGGCTCAACGCGGATGACCTACAATGAGCAGTTCTTC. The V call is TRBV13, the J call TRBJ2-1, with D uncertain. There are 15 residues in the CDR3. Germline lookup yields CDR1 PRHDT and CDR2 FYEKMQ (reference sequence). V was clipped by 8 bases and J by 2 bases, with 16 bases between them.

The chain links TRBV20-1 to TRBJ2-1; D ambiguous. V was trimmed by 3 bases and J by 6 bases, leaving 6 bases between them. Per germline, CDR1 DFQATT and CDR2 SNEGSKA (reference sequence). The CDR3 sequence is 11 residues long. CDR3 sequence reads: CSASVFNEQFF. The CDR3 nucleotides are TGCAGTGCTAGCGTCTTCAATGAGCAGTTCTTC.

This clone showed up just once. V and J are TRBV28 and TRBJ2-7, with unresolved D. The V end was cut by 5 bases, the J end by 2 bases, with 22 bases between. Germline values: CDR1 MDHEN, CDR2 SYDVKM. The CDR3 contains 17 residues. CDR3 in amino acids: CASSPQRPTQRPYEQYF. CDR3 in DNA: TGTGCCAGCAGTCCCCAACGGCCCACGCAACGGCCCTACGAGCAGTACTTC.

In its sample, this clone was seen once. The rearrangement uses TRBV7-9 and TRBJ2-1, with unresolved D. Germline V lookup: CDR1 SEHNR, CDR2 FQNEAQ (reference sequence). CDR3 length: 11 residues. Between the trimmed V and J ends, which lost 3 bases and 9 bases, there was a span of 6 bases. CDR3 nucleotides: TGTGCCAGCAGCTTGTTAGCTGAGCAGTTCTTC. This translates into CASSLLAEQFF.

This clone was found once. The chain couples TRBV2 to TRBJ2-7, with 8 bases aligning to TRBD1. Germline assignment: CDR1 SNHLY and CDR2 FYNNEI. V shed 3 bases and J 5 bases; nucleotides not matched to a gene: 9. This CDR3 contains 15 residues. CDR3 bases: TGTGCCAGCAGTGACCCCCGGGACAGGACCGACGAGCAGTACTTC. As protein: CASSDPRDRTDEQYF.

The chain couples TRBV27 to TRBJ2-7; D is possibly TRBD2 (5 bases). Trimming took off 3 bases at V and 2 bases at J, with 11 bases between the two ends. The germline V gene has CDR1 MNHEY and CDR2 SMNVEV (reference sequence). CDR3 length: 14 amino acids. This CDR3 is CASSFSAETYEQYF. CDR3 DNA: TGTGCCAGCAGTTTTAGCGCCGAGACCTACGAGCAGTACTTC.

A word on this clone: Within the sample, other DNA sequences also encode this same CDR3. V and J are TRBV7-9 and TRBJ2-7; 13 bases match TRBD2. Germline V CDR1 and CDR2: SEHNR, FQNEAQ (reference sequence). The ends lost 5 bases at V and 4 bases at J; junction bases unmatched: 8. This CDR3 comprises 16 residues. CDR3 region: CASSPRTSGSSYEQYF. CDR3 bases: TGTGCCAGCAGCCCACGGACTAGCGGGAGTTCGTACGAGCAGTACTTC.

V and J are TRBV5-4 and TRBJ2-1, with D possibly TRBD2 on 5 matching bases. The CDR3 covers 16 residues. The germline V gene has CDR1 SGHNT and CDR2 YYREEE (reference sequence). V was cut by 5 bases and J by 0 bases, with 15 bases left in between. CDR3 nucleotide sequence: TGTGCCAGCAGTCGGGAAGAGCTACCCTCCTACAATGAGCAGTTCTTC. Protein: CASSREELPSYNEQFF.

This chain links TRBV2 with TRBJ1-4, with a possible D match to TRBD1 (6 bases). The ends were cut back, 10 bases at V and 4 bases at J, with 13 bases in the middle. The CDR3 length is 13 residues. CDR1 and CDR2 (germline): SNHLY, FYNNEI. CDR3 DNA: TGTGCCACCAATGGACAGAGTAATGAAAAACTGTTTTTT. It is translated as CATNGQSNEKLFF. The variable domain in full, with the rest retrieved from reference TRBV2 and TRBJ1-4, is EPEVTQTPSHQVTQMGQEVILRCVPISNHLYFYWYRQILGQKVEFLVSFYNNEISEKSEIFDDQFSVERPDGSNFTLKIRSTKLEDSAMYFCATNGQSNEKLFFGSGTQLSVL.

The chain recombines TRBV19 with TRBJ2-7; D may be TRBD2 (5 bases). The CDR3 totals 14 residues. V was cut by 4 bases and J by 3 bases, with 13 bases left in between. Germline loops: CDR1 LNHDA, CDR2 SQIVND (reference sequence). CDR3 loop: CASSTGDANYEQYF. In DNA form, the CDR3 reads TGTGCCAGTAGTACCGGGGATGCAAACTACGAGCAGTACTTC.

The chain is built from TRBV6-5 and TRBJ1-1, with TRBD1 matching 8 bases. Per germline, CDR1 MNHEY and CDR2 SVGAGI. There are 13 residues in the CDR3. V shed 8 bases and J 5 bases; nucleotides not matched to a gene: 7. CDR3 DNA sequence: TGTGCCAGCTCGGCAGGGGGCTTGACTGAAGCTTTCTTT. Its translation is CASSAGGLTEAFF.